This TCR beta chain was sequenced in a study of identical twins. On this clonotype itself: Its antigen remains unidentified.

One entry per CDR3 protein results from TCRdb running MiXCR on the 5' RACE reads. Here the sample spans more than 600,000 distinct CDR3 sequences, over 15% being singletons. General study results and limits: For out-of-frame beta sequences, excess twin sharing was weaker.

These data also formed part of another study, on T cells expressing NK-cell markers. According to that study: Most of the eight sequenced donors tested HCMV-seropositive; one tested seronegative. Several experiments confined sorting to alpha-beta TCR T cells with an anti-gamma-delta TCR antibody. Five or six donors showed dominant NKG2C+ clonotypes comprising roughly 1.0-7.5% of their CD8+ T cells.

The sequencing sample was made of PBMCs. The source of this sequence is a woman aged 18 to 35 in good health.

CDR3 nucleotides: TGCGCCAGCAGCCTCCTAGACAGGGTGAGCGAGCAGTACTTC. Amino acids: CASSLLDRVSEQYF. The J gene is TRBJ2-7, the V gene TRBV5-1; 7 nucleotides agree with TRBD1. CDR1 and CDR2 from the germline V gene are SGHRS and YFSETQ. V lost 4 bases to trimming and J lost 6 bases; unmatched junction nucleotides: 10. This CDR3 region has 14 residues.